This T cell receptor (beta chain) emerged from a study of post-analysis software for immune sequencing data. Study results and limitations: Samples made in the same batch grouped tightly together by F measure. About 5 TRBV segments occurring more often in patients than controls included TRBV5-6, TRBV5-1 and TRBV20-1.

Germline CDR1 reads SGHTA; CDR2 reads FQGNSA. The length of the CDR3 is 14 residues. V lost 8 bases and J lost 9; bases outside the gene matches: 13. About this clonotype: Its antigen is unknown.

Unique-molecular-identifier-tagged TCR beta cDNA libraries were used. TCRdb processed the PCR reads anew with MiXCR; each CDR3 protein has one entry. The sample has approximately 660,000 distinct CDR3 sequences, about 60% seen once. The V and J genes are TRBV7-2 and TRBJ2-1, with 7 bases fitting TRBD1. The sample comprised blood. This receptor was identified in a girl aged 2-9 years with multiple sclerosis. In DNA, the CDR3 is TGTGCCAGCTCTACCCTAGGGGGCGCTACTGAGCAGTTCTTC. Translating gives CASSTLGGATEQFF.